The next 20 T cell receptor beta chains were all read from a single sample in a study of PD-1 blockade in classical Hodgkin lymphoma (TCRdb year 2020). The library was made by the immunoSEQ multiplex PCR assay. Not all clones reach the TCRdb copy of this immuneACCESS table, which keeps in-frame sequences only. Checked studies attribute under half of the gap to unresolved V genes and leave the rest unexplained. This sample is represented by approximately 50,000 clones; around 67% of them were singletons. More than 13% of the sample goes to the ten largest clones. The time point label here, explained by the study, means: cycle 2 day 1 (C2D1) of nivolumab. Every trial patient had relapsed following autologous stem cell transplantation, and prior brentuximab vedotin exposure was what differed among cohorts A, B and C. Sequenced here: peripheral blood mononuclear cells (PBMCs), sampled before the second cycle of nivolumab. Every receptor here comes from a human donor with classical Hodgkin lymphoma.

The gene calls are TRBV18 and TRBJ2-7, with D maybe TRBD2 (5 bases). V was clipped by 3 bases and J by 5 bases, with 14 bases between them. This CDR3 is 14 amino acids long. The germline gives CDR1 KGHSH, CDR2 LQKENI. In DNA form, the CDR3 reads TGTGCCAGCTCACCCGCGAGGACTTATAACGAGCAGTACTTC. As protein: CASSPARTYNEQYF.

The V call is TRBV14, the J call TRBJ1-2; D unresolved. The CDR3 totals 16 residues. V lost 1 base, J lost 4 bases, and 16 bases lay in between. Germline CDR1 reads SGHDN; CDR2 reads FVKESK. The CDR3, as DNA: TGTGCCAGCAGCCAAGCTGCCCTGACACTTGGCTATGGCTACACCTTC. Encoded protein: CASSQAALTLGYGYTF.

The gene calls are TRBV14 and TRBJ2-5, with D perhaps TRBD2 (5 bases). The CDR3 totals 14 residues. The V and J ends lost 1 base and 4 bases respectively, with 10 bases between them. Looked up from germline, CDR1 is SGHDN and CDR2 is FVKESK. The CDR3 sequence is CASSQVIGRETQYF. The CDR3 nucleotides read TGTGCCAGCAGCCAAGTCATTGGGAGAGAGACCCAGTACTTC.

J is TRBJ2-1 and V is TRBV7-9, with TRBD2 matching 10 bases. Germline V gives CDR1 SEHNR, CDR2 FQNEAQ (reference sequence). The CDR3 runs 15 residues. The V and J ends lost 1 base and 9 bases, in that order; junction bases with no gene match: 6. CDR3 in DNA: TGTGCCAGCAGCTTAGAACTAGCGGGATGGGGTGAGCAGTTCTTC. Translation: CASSLELAGWGEQFF.

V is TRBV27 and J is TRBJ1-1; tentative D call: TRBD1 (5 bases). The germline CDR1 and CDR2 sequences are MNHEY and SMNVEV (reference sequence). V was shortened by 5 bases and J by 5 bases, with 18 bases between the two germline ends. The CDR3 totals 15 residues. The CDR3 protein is CASSLKGISPTEAFF. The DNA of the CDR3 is TGTGCCAGCAGTCTGAAGGGGATTAGCCCAACTGAAGCTTTCTTT.

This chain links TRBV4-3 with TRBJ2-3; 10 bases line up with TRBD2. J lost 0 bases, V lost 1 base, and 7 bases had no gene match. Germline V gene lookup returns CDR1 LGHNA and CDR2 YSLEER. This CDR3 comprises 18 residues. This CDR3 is CASSQGRLAGLSTDTQYF. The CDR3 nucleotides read TGCGCCAGCAGCCAAGGGAGACTAGCGGGCCTTAGCACAGATACGCAGTATTTT.

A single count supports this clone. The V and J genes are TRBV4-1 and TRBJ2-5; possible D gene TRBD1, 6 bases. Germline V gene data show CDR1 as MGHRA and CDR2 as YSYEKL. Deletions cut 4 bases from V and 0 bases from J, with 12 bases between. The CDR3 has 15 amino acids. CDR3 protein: CASSPGNRDQETQYF. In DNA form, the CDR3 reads TGCGCCAGCAGCCCTGGAAACAGGGACCAAGAGACCCAGTACTTC.

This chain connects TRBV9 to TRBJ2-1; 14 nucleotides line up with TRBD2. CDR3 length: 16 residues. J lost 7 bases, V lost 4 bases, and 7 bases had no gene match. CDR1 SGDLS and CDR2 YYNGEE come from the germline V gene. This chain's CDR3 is CASSPRLAGGPNEQFF. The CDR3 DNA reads TGTGCCAGCAGCCCAAGACTAGCGGGAGGGCCTAATGAGCAGTTCTTC.

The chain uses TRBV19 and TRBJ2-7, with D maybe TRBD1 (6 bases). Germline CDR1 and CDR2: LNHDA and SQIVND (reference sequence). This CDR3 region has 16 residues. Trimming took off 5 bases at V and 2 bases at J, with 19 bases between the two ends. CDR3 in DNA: TGTGCCAGTAGTGGAAAAGAACAGGGTTCCCCCTACGAGCAGTACTTC. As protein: CASSGKEQGSPYEQYF.

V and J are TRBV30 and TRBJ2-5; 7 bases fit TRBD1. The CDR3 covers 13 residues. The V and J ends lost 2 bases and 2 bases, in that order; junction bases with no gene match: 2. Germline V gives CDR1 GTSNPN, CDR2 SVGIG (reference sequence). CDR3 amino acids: CAWSTTGQETQYF. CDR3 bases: TGTGCCTGGAGTACGACAGGGCAAGAGACCCAGTACTTC.

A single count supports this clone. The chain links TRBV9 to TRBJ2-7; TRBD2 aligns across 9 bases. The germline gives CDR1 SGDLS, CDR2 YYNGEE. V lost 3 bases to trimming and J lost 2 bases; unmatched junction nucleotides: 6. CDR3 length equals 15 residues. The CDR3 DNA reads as TGTGCCAGCAGCGCCGGGGCGGGAGGGACCTACGAGCAGTACTTC. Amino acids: CASSAGAGGTYEQYF.

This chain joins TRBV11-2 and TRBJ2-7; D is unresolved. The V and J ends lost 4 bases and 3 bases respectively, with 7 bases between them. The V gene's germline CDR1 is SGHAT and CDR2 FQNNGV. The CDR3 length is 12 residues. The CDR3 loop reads CASSSNYYEQYF. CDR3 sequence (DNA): TGTGCCAGCAGCTCCAACTACTACGAGCAGTACTTC.

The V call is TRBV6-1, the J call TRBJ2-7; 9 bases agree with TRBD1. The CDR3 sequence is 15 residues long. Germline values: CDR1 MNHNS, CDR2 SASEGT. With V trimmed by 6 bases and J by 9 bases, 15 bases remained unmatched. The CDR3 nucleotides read TGTGCCAGCAGCCCCAGACAGGGGGAGTTTGTGGTGCAGTACTTC. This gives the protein CASSPRQGEFVVQYF.

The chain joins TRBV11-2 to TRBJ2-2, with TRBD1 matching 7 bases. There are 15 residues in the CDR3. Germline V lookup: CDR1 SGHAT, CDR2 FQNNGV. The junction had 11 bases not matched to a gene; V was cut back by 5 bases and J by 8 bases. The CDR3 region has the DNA TGTGCCAGCAGCCTGACAGGGCGTCTCACGGGGGAGCTGTTTTTT. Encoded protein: CASSLTGRLTGELFF. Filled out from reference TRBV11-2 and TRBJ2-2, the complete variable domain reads EAGVAQSPRYKIIEKRQSVAFWCNPISGHATLYWYQQILGQGPKLLIQFQNNGVVDDSQLPKDRFSAERLKGVDSTLKIQPAKLEDSAVYLCASSLTGRLTGELFFGEGSRLTVL.

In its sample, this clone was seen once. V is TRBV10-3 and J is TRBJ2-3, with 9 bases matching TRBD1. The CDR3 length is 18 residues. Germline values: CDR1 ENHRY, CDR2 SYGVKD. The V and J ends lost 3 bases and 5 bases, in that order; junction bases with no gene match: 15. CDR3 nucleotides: TGTGCCATCAGTGATAATAACCCGGGGGACAGGGTACGAGATACGCAGTATTTT. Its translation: CAISDNNPGDRVRDTQYF.

The CDR3: CASRGTGDRSPLHF. The CDR3 nucleotides are TGTGCCAGCAGGGGGACAGGGGACCGGTCACCCCTCCACTTT. V usage is TRBV6-5 and J usage is TRBJ1-6; 10 nucleotides match TRBD1. Germline lookup yields CDR1 MNHEY and CDR2 SVGAGI. The CDR3 consists of 14 residues. V was pared by 6 bases and J by 10 bases, with 6 bases of the junction left unmatched.

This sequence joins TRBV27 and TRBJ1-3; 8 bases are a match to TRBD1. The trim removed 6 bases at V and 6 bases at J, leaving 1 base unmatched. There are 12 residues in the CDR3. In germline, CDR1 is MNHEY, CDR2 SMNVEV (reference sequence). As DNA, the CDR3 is TGTGCCAGCAGGGACAGGGTAAACACCATATATTTT. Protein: CASRDRVNTIYF.

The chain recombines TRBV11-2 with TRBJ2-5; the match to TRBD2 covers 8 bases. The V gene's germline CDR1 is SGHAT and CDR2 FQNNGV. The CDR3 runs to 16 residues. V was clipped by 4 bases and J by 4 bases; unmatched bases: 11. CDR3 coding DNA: TGTGCCAGCAGCTCGCTACTAGCGGCACCCCGAGAGACCCAGTACTTC. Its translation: CASSSLLAAPRETQYF.

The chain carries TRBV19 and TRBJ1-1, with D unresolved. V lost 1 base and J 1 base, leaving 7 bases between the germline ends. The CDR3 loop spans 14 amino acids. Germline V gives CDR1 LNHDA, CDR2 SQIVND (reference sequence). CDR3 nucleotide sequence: TGTGCCAGTAGTATAGTCACAAAGAACACTGAAGCTTTCTTT. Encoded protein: CASSIVTKNTEAFF.

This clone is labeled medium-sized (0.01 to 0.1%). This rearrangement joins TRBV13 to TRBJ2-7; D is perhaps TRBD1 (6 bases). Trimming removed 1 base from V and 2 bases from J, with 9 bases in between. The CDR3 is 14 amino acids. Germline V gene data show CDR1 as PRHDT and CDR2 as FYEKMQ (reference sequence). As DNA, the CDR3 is TGTGCCAGCAGCTTAGAGCCAGGGGCCTACGAGCAGTACTTC. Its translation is CASSLEPGAYEQYF.